By its share, the clone carrying this T cell receptor beta chain is medium-sized. Its antigen is still unknown. Trimming shortened V by 3 bases and J by 0 bases, and 12 bases separated the two germline ends. The length of the CDR3 is 16 residues. Per germline, CDR1 KGHSH and CDR2 LQKENI. Peripheral blood genomic DNA, not sorted cells or RNA, was the template. A mixed TRB-A/B primer pool amplified rearranged TRB by multiplex touch-down PCR. From the multiplex PCR reads, TCRdb called clonotypes with MiXCR, one entry per CDR3 protein. Of 2,500 to 3,000 distinct CDR3 sequences listed, roughly a quarter are singletons. The data were taken from a study of T cell repertoires in aging, cancer and after chemotherapy. Findings and limits, study-wide: In each cancer cohort, median generation probability increased across chemotherapy, suggesting thymic output rebounded.

The V gene is TRBV18, the J gene TRBJ1-5, with TRBD1 as a possible D gene (5 bases). The source of this sequence is a human donor with a solid tumor. The sequencing sample was made of blood. The CDR3 region is CASSPGEGHSNQPQHF. In DNA form, the CDR3 reads TGTGCCAGCTCACCCGGCGAGGGGCATAGCAATCAGCCCCAGCATTTT.